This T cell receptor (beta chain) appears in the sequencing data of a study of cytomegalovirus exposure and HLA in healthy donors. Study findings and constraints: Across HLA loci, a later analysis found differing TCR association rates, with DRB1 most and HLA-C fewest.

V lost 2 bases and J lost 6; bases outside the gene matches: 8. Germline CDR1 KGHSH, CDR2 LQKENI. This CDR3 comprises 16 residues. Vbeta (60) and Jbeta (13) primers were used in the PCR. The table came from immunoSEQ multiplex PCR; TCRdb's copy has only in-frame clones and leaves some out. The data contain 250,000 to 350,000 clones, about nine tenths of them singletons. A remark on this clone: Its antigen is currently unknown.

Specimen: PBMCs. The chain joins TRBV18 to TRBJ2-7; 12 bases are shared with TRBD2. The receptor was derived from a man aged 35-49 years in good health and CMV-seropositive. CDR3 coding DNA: TGTGCCAGCTCACCAGTGACTAGCGGGAGCCTCCTCGAGCAGTACTTC. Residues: CASSPVTSGSLLEQYF.